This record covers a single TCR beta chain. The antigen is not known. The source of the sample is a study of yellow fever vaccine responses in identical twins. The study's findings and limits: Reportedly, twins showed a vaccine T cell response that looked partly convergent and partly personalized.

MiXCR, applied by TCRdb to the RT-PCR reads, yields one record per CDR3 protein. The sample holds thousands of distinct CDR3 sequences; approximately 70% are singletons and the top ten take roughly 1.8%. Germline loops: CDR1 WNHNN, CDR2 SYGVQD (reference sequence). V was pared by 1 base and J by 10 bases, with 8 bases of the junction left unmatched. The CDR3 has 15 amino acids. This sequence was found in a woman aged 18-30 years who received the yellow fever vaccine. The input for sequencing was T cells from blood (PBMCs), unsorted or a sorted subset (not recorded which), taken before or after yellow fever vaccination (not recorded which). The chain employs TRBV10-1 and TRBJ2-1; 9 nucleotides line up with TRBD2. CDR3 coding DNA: TGCGCCAGCAGTGAGTTAGCGGGAGAGCTAAGGGAGCAGTTCTTC. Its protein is CASSELAGELREQFF.